The clone carrying this T cell receptor beta chain has only a few counts. Its antigen remains unidentified. This sample was included in a study of T cell repertoires in cytomegalovirus infection. Turning to the study itself: Use of recently identified HLA-C-restricted and well-studied HLA-B-restricted CMV epitopes was part of the study.

MiXCR, run by TCRdb on the reads, gives a single entry per CDR3 protein. Of around 800,000 distinct CDR3 sequences detected, less than 35% appear once; the ten largest clones hold roughly 12%. The CDR3 length is 15 residues. Trimming cost V 3 bases and J 4 bases, with 16 bases left between them. Looked up from germline, CDR1 is ENHRY and CDR2 is SYGVKD. The receptor was derived from a human donor in good health (CMV status not recorded). Some clones in this sample may be carry-over from other donors' samples. The input for sequencing was cultured CD8+ T cells from PBMCs, taken from culture after CMV antigen stimulation. The chain combines TRBV10-3 with TRBJ2-7, with a tentative D call TRBD1 (5 bases). The CDR3 sequence: CAISDPWGRAYEQYF. The CDR3 DNA reads as TGTGCCATCAGTGATCCATGGGGCAGGGCGTACGAGCAGTACTTC.